Presented here are 8 T cell receptor beta chains from one specimen sequenced in a study of breast tumors, draining lymph nodes, adjacent tissues. Breast cancer patients provided tissue from their axillary draining lymph nodes. From the multiplex PCR reads, TCRdb called clonotypes with MiXCR, one entry per CDR3 protein. This table holds tens of thousands of distinct CDR3 sequences, about 21% found once. What was sequenced was axillary lymph node tissue. These receptors all stem from a female donor with breast cancer. Some clones in this sample may be carry-over from other donors' samples.

This clonotype was observed at least ten times. The J gene is TRBJ1-5, the V gene TRBV12-3 or TRBV12-4; D unresolved. CDR3 length equals 13 residues. V was pared by 2 bases and J by 4 bases, with 6 bases between. The CDR3 region is CASSLSRNQPQHF. CDR3 nucleotides: TGTGCCAGCAGTTTATCGCGGAATCAGCCCCAGCATTTT.

This clonotype was seen many times. The junction differs from germline at one of its ends, possibly a read error. The chain uses TRBV7-7 and TRBJ2-2; the D is unclear. Per the germline V gene, CDR1 is SSHAT and CDR2 is FNYEAQ (reference sequence). The CDR3 runs 16 residues. The CDR3 DNA sequence: TGTGCTAGCAGCTTAGGTGCCCCCGGCTCCACCGGGGAGCTGTTTTTT. As protein: CASSLGAPGSTGELFF.

The sample holds a few counts of this clonotype. V is TRBV19 and J is TRBJ1-2, with D uncertain. The V end lost 5 bases, the J end lost 4 bases, and 11 bases lay between the germline ends. CDR3 length equals 13 residues. Germline V gene sequence: CDR1 LNHDA, CDR2 SQIVND (reference sequence). The CDR3 protein is CASSLGSAYGYTF. The DNA of the CDR3 is TGTGCCAGTAGTCTGGGCAGCGCCTATGGCTACACCTTC.

This clonotype came up many times. This rearrangement joins TRBV11-2 to TRBJ2-7, with TRBD1 as a possible D gene (6 bases). CDR1 and CDR2 (germline): SGHAT, FQNNGV. The CDR3 consists of 13 residues. The V end was cut by 4 bases, the J end by 2 bases, with 9 bases between. The CDR3 region is CASSWTAAYEQYF. The CDR3 coding sequence is TGTGCCAGCAGCTGGACAGCTGCCTACGAGCAGTACTTC. Together with reference TRBV11-2 and TRBJ2-7, the CDR3 gives the full variable domain: EAGVAQSPRYKIIEKRQSVAFWCNPISGHATLYWYQQILGQGPKLLIQFQNNGVVDDSQLPKDRFSAERLKGVDSTLKIQPAKLEDSAVYLCASSWTAAYEQYFGPGTRLTVT.

About this clonotype itself: This may be a read error, as it is one base from a much larger clone. J is TRBJ1-4 and V is TRBV12-3 or TRBV12-4; no clear D gene. The CDR3 spans 13 residues. Trimming cost V 1 base and J 6 bases, with 6 bases left between them. The CDR3, as DNA: TGTGCCAGCAGTTTAGGGAGGGATGAAAAACTGTTTTTT. Amino acid sequence: CASSLGRDEKLFF.

This clonotype was observed at least ten times. V usage is TRBV11-3 and J usage is TRBJ2-5; 8 bases line up with TRBD2. Looked up from germline, CDR1 is SGHNT and CDR2 is YENEEA. The CDR3 totals 17 residues. V was pared by 3 bases and J by 4 bases, with 13 bases of the junction left unmatched. The CDR3 region has the DNA TGTGCCAGCAGCTTTTTATCTGAGCGGGAGCTGGGAGAGACCCAGTACTTC. It is translated as CASSFLSERELGETQYF.

This clonotype has ten or more counts. The chain employs TRBV19 and TRBJ2-2, with 11 bases identical to TRBD2. The V and J ends lost 6 bases and 1 base, in that order; junction bases with no gene match: 1. The CDR3 sequence is 15 residues long. Looked up from germline, CDR1 is LNHDA and CDR2 is SQIVND (reference sequence). The CDR3 bases are TGTGCCAGTAGGCTAGCGGGAGGGAACACCGGGGAGCTGTTTTTT. Translation gives CASRLAGGNTGELFF.

Many counts were recorded for this clonotype. V usage is TRBV2 and J usage is TRBJ2-2; 9 bases align to TRBD2. In germline, CDR1 is SNHLY, CDR2 FYNNEI. The CDR3 runs to 15 residues. V lost 7 bases, J lost 8 bases, and 11 bases stayed unmatched. The CDR3 DNA is TGTGCCAGCACCCTTTCTTATAGCGGGAGTGGGGAGCTGTTTTTT. Translating it yields CASTLSYSGSGELFF.